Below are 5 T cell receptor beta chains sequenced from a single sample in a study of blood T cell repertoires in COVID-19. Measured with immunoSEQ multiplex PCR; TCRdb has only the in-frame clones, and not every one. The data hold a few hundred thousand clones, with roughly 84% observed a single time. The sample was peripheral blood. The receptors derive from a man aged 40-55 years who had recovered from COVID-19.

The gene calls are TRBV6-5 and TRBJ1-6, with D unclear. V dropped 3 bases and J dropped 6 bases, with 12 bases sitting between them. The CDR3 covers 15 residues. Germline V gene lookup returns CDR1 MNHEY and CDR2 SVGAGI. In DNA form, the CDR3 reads TGTGCCAGCAGTTATCGCCAGGTGATTAATTCACCCCTCCACTTT. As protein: CASSYRQVINSPLHF.

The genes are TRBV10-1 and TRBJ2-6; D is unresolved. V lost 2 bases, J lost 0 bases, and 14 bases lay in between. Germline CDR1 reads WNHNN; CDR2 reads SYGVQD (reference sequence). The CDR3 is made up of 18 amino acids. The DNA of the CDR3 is TGCGCCAGCAGTGAGATAGGCGGAACTGGCTCTGGGGCCAACGTCCTGACTTTC. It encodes CASSEIGGTGSGANVLTF.

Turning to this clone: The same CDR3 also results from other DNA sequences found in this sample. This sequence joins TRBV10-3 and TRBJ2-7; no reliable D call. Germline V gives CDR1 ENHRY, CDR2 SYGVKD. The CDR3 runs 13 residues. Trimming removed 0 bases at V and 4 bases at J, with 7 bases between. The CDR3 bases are TGTGCCATCAGTGAGTCGTTACTATACGAGCAGTACTTC. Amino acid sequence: CAISESLLYEQYF.

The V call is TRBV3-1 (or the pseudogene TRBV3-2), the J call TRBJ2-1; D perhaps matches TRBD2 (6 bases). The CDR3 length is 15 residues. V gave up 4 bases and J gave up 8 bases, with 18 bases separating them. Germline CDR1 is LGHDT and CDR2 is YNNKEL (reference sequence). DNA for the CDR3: TGTGCCAGCAGCCCCCCGCTCGGGAGTCGGCATGAGCAGTTCTTC. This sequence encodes CASSPPLGSRHEQFF.

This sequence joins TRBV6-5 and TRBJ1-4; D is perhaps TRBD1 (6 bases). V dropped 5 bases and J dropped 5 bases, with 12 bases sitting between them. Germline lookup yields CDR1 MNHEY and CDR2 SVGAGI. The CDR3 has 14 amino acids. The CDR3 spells CASSPRGGNEKLFF. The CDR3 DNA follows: TGTGCCAGCAGTCCTCGTGGGGGCAATGAAAAACTGTTTTTT.